The 21 T cell receptor beta chains presented below share a single source sample, sequenced in a study of tumor-infiltrating lymphocytes in primary liver carcinoma. The template, about 500 ng total RNA, yielded TCR beta cDNA made with a constant-region primer. The TCR beta library was amplified through three nested multiplex PCR rounds in a modified ARM-PCR procedure. Use of TRBV1-TRBV30 forward primers with a C-beta reverse primer characterized the first two PCR rounds, which lasted about 9 cycles each. Each CDR3 protein is one row after TCRdb ran MiXCR on the multiplex PCR reads. The table shows approximately 300,000 distinct CDR3 sequences, with 50% to 70% occurring only once. Germline DNA was also extracted, while the blood RNA originated from unsorted whole blood. Material: peripheral blood. Receptors were obtained from a man between 35 and 55 years old with primary liver carcinoma and hepatitis B virus infection.

This chain's CDR3 is CAISSGRAGTDTQYF. CDR3 in DNA: TGTGCCATCAGTAGCGGGAGGGCCGGCACAGATACGCAGTATTTT. The chain has TRBV10-3 and TRBJ2-3; 10 bases are a match to TRBD2. There are 15 residues in the CDR3. Trimming took 5 bases from V and 1 from J; bases not matched to a gene: 3. CDR1 and CDR2 from the germline V gene are ENHRY and SYGVKD.

This clonotype was detected once. The chain links TRBV29-1 to TRBJ1-2; maybe TRBD1 (6 bases). The V and J ends lost 2 bases and 11 bases respectively, with 12 bases between them. Germline values: CDR1 SQVTM, CDR2 ANQGSEA. The CDR3 loop spans 11 amino acids. In nucleotides, the CDR3 is TGCAGCGTTGAAACAGGGTGTGGTTACACCTTC. Translating gives CSVETGCGYTF.

This clonotype has ten or more counts. The chain employs TRBV10-1 and TRBJ2-1; TRBD2 might be the D (6 bases). The CDR3 is made up of 14 amino acids. V was pared by 5 bases and J by 5 bases, with 13 bases between. Looked up from germline, CDR1 is WNHNN and CDR2 is SYGVQD (reference sequence). This CDR3 reads CASSPLGRNNEQFF. The CDR3 nucleotides are TGCGCCAGCAGTCCACTGGGGAGGAACAATGAGCAGTTCTTC.

The genes are TRBV5-4 and TRBJ1-2; TRBD1 is a possible D gene (5 bases). This CDR3 spans 14 amino acids. Germline CDR1 is SGHNT and CDR2 is YYREEE (reference sequence). V was pared by 4 bases and J by 4 bases, with 14 bases between. CDR3 nucleotide sequence: TGTGCCAGCAGCACAGAGACAGTGGGCTATGGCTACACCTTC. Translating it yields CASSTETVGYGYTF.

In the case of this clonotype: The conserved phenylalanine or tryptophan is not found at the CDR3 terminus, so this likely reflects a read error. The J gene is TRBJ2-7, the V gene TRBV6-5; tentatively, D is TRBD1 or TRBD2 (5 bases each). V shed 0 bases and J shed 0 bases, with 9 bases lying between them. Germline loops: CDR1 MNHEY, CDR2 SVGAGI. There are 15 residues in the CDR3. CDR3 loop: CASSYSAGSSYEQYL. CDR3 in DNA: TGTGCCAGCAGTTACTCCGCAGGGAGCTCCTACGAGCAGTACCTC.

This clonotype was counted a single time. A junction end diverges from the germline sequence, so it may reflect a read error. CDR3 residues: CPSSRSSPGLAGGTDTRYF. As DNA, the CDR3 is TGTCCCAGCAGCCGCTCCTCGCCAGGGCTAGCGGGAGGGACAGATACGCGGTATTTT. The V and J genes are TRBV4-2 and TRBJ2-3, with TRBD2 identical over 12 bases. Germline V gives CDR1 LGHNA, CDR2 YNFKEQ. The CDR3 consists of 19 residues.

This clonotype occurred many times. The J gene is TRBJ2-3, the V gene TRBV29-1; possibly TRBD1 for D (6 bases). Trimming took off 0 bases at V and 0 bases at J, with 22 bases between the two ends. Looked up from germline, CDR1 is SQVTM and CDR2 is ANQGSEA. The CDR3 is 19 amino acids. The CDR3 sequence is CSVEDVQGPSLTSTDTQYF. CDR3 DNA sequence: TGCAGCGTTGAAGATGTACAGGGACCCAGCCTAACTAGCACAGATACGCAGTATTTT.

This chain links TRBV11-3 with TRBJ2-7, with a weak D call TRBD2 (7 bases). Per the germline V gene, CDR1 is SGHNT and CDR2 is YENEEA. V was pared by 9 bases and J by 5 bases, with 23 bases between. The CDR3 runs 15 residues. CDR3 in DNA: TGTGCCAGGGTCCTAAATTCCGGGGGGCAAGACGAGCAGTACTTC. Its protein product is CARVLNSGGQDEQYF.

The V and J genes are TRBV6-2 or TRBV6-3 and TRBJ2-7; D may be TRBD1 or TRBD2 (5 bases each). The length of the CDR3 is 16 residues. With 2 bases removed from V and 2 bases from J, the gap between germline ends came to 16 bases. In germline, CDR1 is MNHEY, CDR2 SVGEGT. CDR3: CASSYITGTVTYEQYF. For the CDR3, the DNA is TGTGCCAGCAGTTACATTACCGGGACGGTAACCTACGAGCAGTACTTC.

This clonotype was counted a few times. This chain joins TRBV5-1 and TRBJ2-1; D may be TRBD1 (6 bases). This CDR3 region has 17 residues. Trimming stripped 7 bases from V and 0 bases from J, with 20 bases between. CDR1 and CDR2 (germline): SGHRS, YFSETQ. The CDR3 sequence is CASGEGQGGVSYNEQFF. CDR3 DNA: TGCGCCAGCGGCGAAGGTCAAGGGGGAGTCTCCTACAATGAGCAGTTCTTC. The entire variable domain, with the rest obtained from reference TRBV5-1 and TRBJ2-1, is as follows: KAGVTQTPRYLIKTRGQQVTLSCSPISGHRSVSWYQQTPGQGLQFLFEYFSETQRNKGNFPGRFSGRQFSNSRSEMNVSTLELGDSALYLCASGEGQGGVSYNEQFFGPGTRLTVL.

The sample holds a few counts of this clonotype. A junction boundary mismatches the germline segment, possibly from a read error. The V and J genes are TRBV11-1 and TRBJ2-3, with D possibly matching TRBD2 (6 bases). Germline CDR1 is SGHAT and CDR2 is FQDESV (reference sequence). The CDR3 is made up of 13 amino acids. CDR3 coding DNA: TGTACTAGCAGCCCCACGACCGCCCATACGCAGTACTTT. Translation: CTSSPTTAHTQYF. Variable domain in full (rest from reference TRBV11-1 and TRBJ2-3): EAEVAQSPRYKITEKSQAVAFWCDPISGHATLYWYRQILGQGPELLVQFQDESVVDDSQLPKDRFSAERLKGVDSTLKIQPAELGDSAMYLCTSSPTTAHTQYFGPGTRLTVL.

As regards this clonotype: This sequence may be a read error, since a much larger clone differs from it by one base. The chain carries TRBV29-1 and TRBJ2-7; tentatively, D is TRBD2 (7 bases). V was cut by 5 bases and J by 3 bases, with 14 bases left in between. CDR3 size: 13 residues. CDR1 and CDR2 from the germline V gene are SQVTM and ANQGSEA. CDR3 in amino acids: CSVKRGAIYEQYF. In DNA form, the CDR3 reads TGCAGCGTTAAACGGGGGGCGATCTACGAGCAGTACTTC.

This clonotype occurred a few times. The J gene is TRBJ2-1, the V gene TRBV4-3, with D tentatively TRBD1 (5 bases). Germline assignment: CDR1 LGHNA and CDR2 YSLEER. The CDR3 length is 18 residues. With 0 bases removed from V and 7 bases from J, the gap between germline ends came to 22 bases. The CDR3 region is CASSQDRPWTLRPNEQFF. The DNA of the CDR3 is TGCGCCAGCAGCCAAGATCGCCCCTGGACACTTCGGCCAAATGAGCAGTTCTTC.

The chain joins TRBV11-2 to TRBJ2-7; 11 bases line up with TRBD1. The CDR3 length is 15 residues. V shed 5 bases, J shed 2 bases, and the junction held 5 bases outside the gene matches. Germline CDR1 is SGHAT and CDR2 is FQNNGV. The CDR3 protein is CASSQGTGGTYEQYF. The CDR3, as DNA: TGTGCCAGCAGCCAAGGGACAGGGGGAACCTACGAGCAGTACTTC. The complete variable domain, with remaining parts taken from reference TRBV11-2 and TRBJ2-7, reads EAGVAQSPRYKIIEKRQSVAFWCNPISGHATLYWYQQILGQGPKLLIQFQNNGVVDDSQLPKDRFSAERLKGVDSTLKIQPAKLEDSAVYLCASSQGTGGTYEQYFGPGTRLTVT.

This clonotype was counted between two and nine times. The chain is built from TRBV5-1 and TRBJ2-5, with D maybe TRBD2 (6 bases). The CDR3 has 14 amino acids. CDR1 and CDR2 (germline): SGHRS, YFSETQ. Trimming cost V 3 bases and J 5 bases, with 14 bases left between them. CDR3 residues: CASSSDGEAETQYF. Written as DNA, the CDR3 is TGCGCCAGCAGCTCTGATGGGGAGGCGGAGACCCAGTACTTC. Full variable domain (remainder filled in from reference TRBV5-1 and TRBJ2-5): KAGVTQTPRYLIKTRGQQVTLSCSPISGHRSVSWYQQTPGQGLQFLFEYFSETQRNKGNFPGRFSGRQFSNSRSEMNVSTLELGDSALYLCASSSDGEAETQYFGPGTRLLVL.

The CDR3 coding sequence is TGTGCCAGCAGTTACCGGGCAGGTAGCACAGATACGCAGTATTTT. Protein: CASSYRAGSTDTQYF. The chain couples TRBV6-2 or TRBV6-3 to TRBJ2-3, with D hard to call. The length of the CDR3 is 15 residues. Trimming stripped 2 bases from V and 0 bases from J, with 9 bases between. The V gene's germline CDR1 is MNHEY and CDR2 SVGEGT.

Remarks on this clonotype: A much larger clone is a single base away; this may be a read error. The chain has TRBV6-5 and TRBJ2-7; 7 bases map to TRBD2. CDR1 and CDR2 from the germline V gene are MNHEY and SVGAGI. V dropped 6 bases and J dropped 4; count of bases not matched to a gene: 15. The CDR3 spans 16 residues. The CDR3, as DNA: TGTGCCAGCAGGCGGACTTGCGGGAGAGAACGGTACGAGCAGTACTTC. Protein product: CASRRTCGRERYEQYF.

This clonotype has just a few counts. The CDR3 does not end in the conserved phenylalanine or tryptophan, so this is likely a read error. This rearrangement joins TRBV4-1 to TRBJ2-1; D is uncertain. This CDR3 region has 14 residues. From germline, CDR1 is MGHRA and CDR2 YSYEKL. V dropped 0 bases and J dropped 6 bases, with 9 bases sitting between them. CDR3 region: CASSQERQLNEQFS. Written as DNA, the CDR3 is TGCGCCAGCAGCCAAGAGCGGCAGCTCAATGAGCAGTTCTCC.

The V and J genes are TRBV7-9 and TRBJ2-7; D is unclear. Germline loops: CDR1 SEHNR, CDR2 FQNEAQ (reference sequence). Deletions cut 1 base from V and 5 bases from J, with 15 bases between. The CDR3 is 15 residues long. The CDR3 loop is CASSLGLSPTHEQYF. In DNA form, the CDR3 reads TGTGCCAGCAGCTTAGGACTGTCGCCGACCCACGAGCAGTACTTC. Full variable domain (missing parts from reference TRBV7-9 and TRBJ2-7): DTGVSQNPRHKITKRGQNVTFRCDPISEHNRLYWYRQTLGQGPEFLTYFQNEAQLEKSRLLSDRFSAERPKGSFSTLEIQRTEQGDSAMYLCASSLGLSPTHEQYFGPGTRLTVT.

As to this clonotype: Lacking the conserved final phenylalanine or tryptophan, this CDR3 likely reflects a read error. The chain employs TRBV5-1 and TRBJ2-5, with 8 bases that match TRBD1. Per germline, CDR1 SGHRS and CDR2 YFSETQ. This CDR3 is built from 14 residues. Trimming cost V 0 bases and J 4 bases; bases outside gene matches: 2. As DNA, the CDR3 is TGCGCCAGCAGCTTGGTAGACAGGGGAGAGACCCAGTACCTC. Its translation: CASSLVDRGETQYL.

The V and J genes are TRBV7-9 and TRBJ1-5; D not resolved. CDR1 SEHNR and CDR2 FQNEAQ come from the germline V gene (reference sequence). The CDR3 loop spans 12 amino acids. Trimming took off 8 bases at V and 4 bases at J, with 9 bases between the two ends. This CDR3 is CASQWGNQPQHF. The CDR3 DNA reads as TGTGCCAGCCAGTGGGGAAATCAGCCCCAGCATTTT.